A single sample is the source of the 21 T cell receptor beta chains below, sequenced in a study of patients and donors after allogeneic stem cell transplantation. TCRdb re-analysed the RT-PCR reads in MiXCR, keeping a single row per CDR3 protein. This sample has about 960,000 distinct CDR3 sequences, with approximately 18% found just once. The material sequenced was blood, either unsorted or a sorted T cell fraction (not recorded which). The receptors were gathered from a human donor who was either an allogeneic HSCT recipient or a stem cell or donor lymphocyte infusion donor (not recorded which). It is not recorded whose cells these are; they may come from a transplant donor.

V and J are TRBV18 and TRBJ1-6; no reliable D call. Germline V gene sequence: CDR1 KGHSH, CDR2 LQKENI. CDR3 length: 17 amino acids. The germline V and J ends were trimmed by 2 bases and 5 bases, with 16 bases remaining between them. CDR3 coding DNA: TGTGCCAGCTCACCATTAGCGTCCCTAAAGGATAATTCACCCCTCCACTTT. Its protein is CASSPLASLKDNSPLHF.

This sequence joins TRBV20-1 and TRBJ2-3; D call uncertain. Trimming took off 2 bases at V and 8 bases at J, with 11 bases between the two ends. The CDR3 loop spans 12 amino acids. Looked up from germline, CDR1 is DFQATT and CDR2 is SNEGSKA (reference sequence). CDR3 DNA sequence: TGCAGTGCTAGAAAAGAGGTTGGTACGCAGTATTTT. It specifies CSARKEVGTQYF.

V is TRBV9 and J is TRBJ1-2, with D perhaps TRBD1 (5 bases). Trimming pared 4 bases from V and 2 bases from J, leaving 12 bases between. This CDR3 has 14 amino acids. Per germline, CDR1 SGDLS and CDR2 YYNGEE. The CDR3 here is CASSPEGRNYGYTF. As DNA, the CDR3 is TGTGCCAGCAGCCCCGAGGGACGGAACTATGGCTACACCTTC.

This clonotype was seen more than once but under ten times. The rearrangement links TRBV20-1 to TRBJ2-7; TRBD1 matches 7 bases. V was pared by 6 bases and J by 7 bases, with 12 bases of the junction left unmatched. The CDR3 consists of 13 residues. Per germline, CDR1 DFQATT and CDR2 SNEGSKA (reference sequence). The CDR3 is CSALRGRLGEQYF. The CDR3 DNA reads TGCAGTGCCCTGAGGGGGCGCTTGGGTGAGCAGTACTTC.

This clonotype was seen more than once but under ten times. The chain combines TRBV12-3 or TRBV12-4 with TRBJ2-7; maybe TRBD1 (5 bases). CDR3 length equals 13 residues. Trimming pared 0 bases from V and 5 bases from J, leaving 8 bases between. The CDR3 DNA sequence: TGTGCCAGCAGTTTAGCGACCAGGGACGAGCAGTACTTC. Protein product: CASSLATRDEQYF.

This sequence joins TRBV6-1 and TRBJ2-3; TRBD1 aligns across 8 bases. The V segment lost 6 bases and the J segment 0 bases; nucleotides outside the gene matches: 5. The CDR3 sequence is 15 residues long. Looked up from germline, CDR1 is MNHNS and CDR2 is SASEGT. The CDR3 protein is CASRVDRVSTDTQYF. CDR3 in DNA: TGTGCCAGCAGGGTGGACAGGGTGAGCACAGATACGCAGTATTTT.

The chain has TRBV7-2 and TRBJ1-2; D is undetermined. Deletions cut 1 base from V and 8 bases from J, with 8 bases between. The CDR3 runs 12 residues. From germline, CDR1 is SGHTA and CDR2 FQGNSA. The CDR3 nucleotides are TGTGCCAGCAGCTTAGATTCCCTGGGCTACACCTTC. Its protein product is CASSLDSLGYTF.

The sample holds a few counts of this clonotype. In nucleotides, the CDR3 is TGTGCCAGCAACGGCCCCAGGGAGAGCAATGAGCAGTTCTTC. Amino acids: CASNGPRESNEQFF. V is TRBV12-3 or TRBV12-4 and J is TRBJ2-1; D may match TRBD1 or TRBD2 (5 bases each). This CDR3 has 14 residues. Between the trimmed V and J ends, which lost 7 bases and 6 bases, there was a span of 16 bases.

This clonotype was detected a few times. The V and J genes are TRBV15 and TRBJ2-3; 7 bases map to TRBD1. CDR1 and CDR2 from the germline V gene are LNHNV and YYDKDF (reference sequence). V shed 2 bases, J shed 5 bases, and the junction held 7 bases outside the gene matches. The CDR3 has 15 residues. The CDR3: CATSRLRQGVDTQYF. CDR3 nucleotides: TGTGCCACCAGCAGATTACGACAGGGAGTAGATACGCAGTATTTT.

This clonotype has just a few counts. The V gene is TRBV2, the J gene TRBJ2-7, with D perhaps TRBD1 (5 bases). V lost 2 bases to trimming and J lost 3 bases, with 8 bases between them. The CDR3 is made up of 13 amino acids. Germline V CDR1 and CDR2: SNHLY, FYNNEI. Here the CDR3 reads CASSEKTVYEQYF. The CDR3 region has the DNA TGTGCCAGCAGTGAAAAGACAGTCTACGAGCAGTACTTC.

This chain connects TRBV20-1 to TRBJ1-3; 7 bases agree with TRBD1. This CDR3 is built from 16 residues. Germline CDR1 and CDR2: DFQATT and SNEGSKA (reference sequence). With 6 bases clipped from V and 2 bases from J, the junction kept 13 bases outside the gene matches. CDR3 residues: CSAPLTGQNTGNTIYF. In nucleotides, the CDR3 is TGCAGTGCCCCCCTTACGGGACAGAACACTGGAAACACCATATATTTT.

This clonotype was observed a few times. The chain is built from TRBV4-3 and TRBJ1-5, with unresolved D. The germline V gene has CDR1 LGHNA and CDR2 YSLEER. Trimming cost V 0 bases and J 4 bases, with 10 bases left between them. This CDR3 region has 15 residues. The CDR3 nucleotides read TGCGCCAGCAGCCAAGATATCGGCACTAATCAGCCCCAGCATTTT. The encoded protein is CASSQDIGTNQPQHF.

The chain employs TRBV5-1 and TRBJ1-1, with D uncertain. The CDR3 has 15 amino acids. V was shortened by 0 bases and J by 1 base, with 10 bases between the two germline ends. CDR1 and CDR2 (germline): SGHRS, YFSETQ. The CDR3 DNA reads TGCGCCAGCAGCTTGGCCTGGGGAAGGAACACTGAAGCTTTCTTT. Translation gives CASSLAWGRNTEAFF.

CDR3: CSARDGVTGELFF. Written as DNA, the CDR3 is TGCAGTGCTAGAGATGGGGTTACCGGGGAGCTGTTTTTT. This chain uses TRBV20-1 with TRBJ2-2; the D is unclear. V was pared by 0 bases and J by 5 bases, with 7 bases between. Germline lookup yields CDR1 DFQATT and CDR2 SNEGSKA (reference sequence). The CDR3 length is 13 residues.

This clonotype has more than one count but fewer than ten. This chain connects TRBV4-2 to TRBJ1-5; the match to TRBD1 covers 7 bases. The CDR3 has 17 amino acids. J gave up 5 bases and V 4 bases, and 14 bases lay outside the gene matches. Germline-derived CDR1 and CDR2 are LGHNA and YNFKEQ. The CDR3 DNA sequence: TGTGCCAGCAGCCCTGGACACCAAGACAGGGAGGATCAGCCCCAGCATTTT. This sequence encodes CASSPGHQDREDQPQHF.

The table lists this clonotype with many counts. The chain employs TRBV29-1 and TRBJ2-1; 7 bases align to TRBD2. V trimming: 5 bases; J trimming: 2 bases; junction bases outside the gene matches: 9. This CDR3 is 15 amino acids long. Germline-derived CDR1 and CDR2 are SQVTM and ANQGSEA. The DNA of the CDR3 is TGCAGCGTTAGGGGAGGGGCAGGGACCTACAATGAGCAGTTCTTC. This gives the protein CSVRGGAGTYNEQFF.

The genes are TRBV4-1 and TRBJ1-1; D gene unclear. V lost 8 bases and J 6 bases, leaving 13 bases between the germline ends. Germline CDR1 MGHRA, CDR2 YSYEKL. The CDR3 is made up of 12 amino acids. This chain's CDR3 is CASLGFGAEAFF. In DNA, the CDR3 is TGCGCCAGCTTGGGATTCGGGGCTGAAGCTTTCTTT.

This clonotype was observed at least ten times. The J gene is TRBJ1-5, the V gene TRBV4-3; possible D gene TRBD1, 5 bases. V lost 1 base and J lost 3, with 7 bases in between. From germline, CDR1 is LGHNA and CDR2 YSLEER. The CDR3 loop spans 14 amino acids. In nucleotides, the CDR3 is TGCGCCAGCAGCCAAGGCAGGGACAATCAGCCCCAGCATTTT. This gives the protein CASSQGRDNQPQHF.

The rearrangement links TRBV27 to TRBJ2-1, with D unresolved. Trimming cost V 4 bases and J 1 base, with 8 bases left between them. Germline lookup yields CDR1 MNHEY and CDR2 SMNVEV (reference sequence). The CDR3 covers 14 residues. The DNA of the CDR3 is TGTGCCAGCAGTTGGTACTCTTCCTACAATGAGCAGTTCTTC. This sequence encodes CASSWYSSYNEQFF.

V is TRBV11-1 and J is TRBJ2-2; perhaps D is TRBD1 or TRBD2 (5 bases each). The germline V gene has CDR1 SGHAT and CDR2 FQDESV (reference sequence). The CDR3 consists of 19 residues. V dropped 2 bases and J dropped 1 base, with 20 bases sitting between them. In DNA, the CDR3 is TGTGCCAGCAGCTTAAGCCCCGGGGCCCAGAGCCTGAACACCGGGGAGCTGTTTTTT. It encodes CASSLSPGAQSLNTGELFF.

The chain recombines TRBV20-1 with TRBJ2-5, with TRBD2 matching over 12 bases. Germline CDR1 reads DFQATT; CDR2 reads SNEGSKA (reference sequence). Trimming removed 6 bases from V and 4 bases from J; junction bases left unmatched: 6. CDR3 length: 14 residues. In DNA, the CDR3 is TGCAGTGCGAACCGACTAGCGGGAGTAGAGACCCAGTACTTC. Amino acid sequence: CSANRLAGVETQYF.